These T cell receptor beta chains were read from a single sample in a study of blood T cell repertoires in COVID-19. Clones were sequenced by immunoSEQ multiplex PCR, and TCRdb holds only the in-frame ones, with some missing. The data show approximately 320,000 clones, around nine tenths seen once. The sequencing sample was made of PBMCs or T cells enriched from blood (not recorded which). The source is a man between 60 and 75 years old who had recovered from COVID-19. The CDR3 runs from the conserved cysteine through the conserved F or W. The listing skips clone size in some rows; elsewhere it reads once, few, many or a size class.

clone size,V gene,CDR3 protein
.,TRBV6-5,CASRATGNYGYTF
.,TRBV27,CASSFRGNTEAFF
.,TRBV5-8,CASSHNRGMYEQYF
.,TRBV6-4,CASSDSPLDTQYF
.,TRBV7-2,CASSLAGQGGETQYF
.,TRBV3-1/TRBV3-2,CASSQPPSEGYQETQYF
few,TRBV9,CASKGTSNEQYF
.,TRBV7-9,CASSFFGQRGDTIYF
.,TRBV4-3,CASSPKVHSGEKLFF
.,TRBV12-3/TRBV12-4,CASSLSPNTEAFF
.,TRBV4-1,CASSQVLSSSNQPQHF
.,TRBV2,CANRRIGDSPLHF
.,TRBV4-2,CASSQETGPLGYGYTF
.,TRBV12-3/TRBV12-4,CASSSWASGELFF
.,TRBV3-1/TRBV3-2,CASSRTGEAFF
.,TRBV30,CAWSVPGGRGDYGYTF
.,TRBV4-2,CASSQEAPYNEQFF
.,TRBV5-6,CASSLSGSGGELFF
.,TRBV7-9,CASSLGGGATDTQYF
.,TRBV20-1,CSAQGVFF